This entry lists 27 T cell receptor beta chains sequenced from one sample in a study of blood T cell repertoires in COVID-19. Generated by immunoSEQ multiplex PCR, the TCRdb table keeps only in-frame clones and is missing some. Of over 250,000 clones in the sample, around 92% were seen once. Specimen: PBMCs or T cells enriched from blood (not recorded which). These receptors all come from a woman in her fifties or sixties who had recovered from COVID-19.

This clone appeared a single time. The chain links TRBV2 to TRBJ2-2; TRBD1 might be the D (5 bases). Between the trimmed V and J ends, which lost 4 bases and 4 bases, there was a span of 7 bases. Germline V gene sequence: CDR1 SNHLY, CDR2 FYNNEI. The CDR3 is 13 residues long. CDR3 sequence (DNA): TGTGCCAGCAGTGGACAGATCACCGGGGAGCTGTTTTTT. Its translation is CASSGQITGELFF.

The chain recombines TRBV11-1 with TRBJ2-1; 7 bases match TRBD2. This CDR3 is 15 amino acids long. Per the germline V gene, CDR1 is SGHAT and CDR2 is FQDESV (reference sequence). Losses at the gene ends were 3 bases for V and 7 bases for J; bases not matched to a gene: 9. The CDR3 nucleotides are TGTGCCAGCAGCTTCCCCGGGGACTACGTAAATGAGCAGTTCTTC. Translation gives CASSFPGDYVNEQFF. Full variable domain (rest looked up from reference TRBV11-1 and TRBJ2-1): EAEVAQSPRYKITEKSQAVAFWCDPISGHATLYWYRQILGQGPELLVQFQDESVVDDSQLPKDRFSAERLKGVDSTLKIQPAELGDSAMYLCASSFPGDYVNEQFFGPGTRLTVL.

The J gene is TRBJ2-7, the V gene TRBV13, with 14 bases fitting TRBD2. Germline V gene data show CDR1 as PRHDT and CDR2 as FYEKMQ (reference sequence). The CDR3 sequence is 15 residues long. Germline trimming cut 3 bases from V and 3 bases from J; bases unmatched to any gene: 1. The CDR3 DNA reads TGTGCCAGCAGCTTGGGGACTAGCGGGAGCTACGAGCAGTACTTC. It codes for CASSLGTSGSYEQYF.

The chain carries TRBV24-1 and TRBJ2-5; weak D call: TRBD1 (5 bases). V gave up 3 bases and J gave up 4 bases, with 23 bases separating them. The CDR3 is 18 amino acids. CDR1 KGHDR and CDR2 SFDVKD come from the germline V gene. CDR3: CATSDPAPGRALLETQYF. For the CDR3, the DNA is TGTGCCACCAGTGATCCCGCCCCGGGCAGGGCCTTGTTAGAGACCCAGTACTTC.

This sequence joins TRBV6-5 and TRBJ1-2; TRBD1 matches at 8 bases. V dropped 5 bases and J dropped 2; count of bases not matched to a gene: 7. CDR1 is MNHEY and CDR2 is SVGAGI in the germline V gene. The CDR3 extends over 15 amino acids. The CDR3 protein is CASSHGTGGNYGYTF. The CDR3 DNA reads TGTGCCAGCAGTCACGGGACAGGCGGAAACTATGGCTACACCTTC.

There are a few counts of this clone. The rearrangement joins TRBV5-4 to TRBJ1-3; no clear D. Germline CDR1 and CDR2: SGHNT and YYREEE (reference sequence). Trimming took 4 bases from V and 8 from J, leaving 10 bases between them. This CDR3 comprises 12 residues. The CDR3, as DNA: TGTGCCAGCAGCACCGACGGGTACACCATATATTTT. Translation: CASSTDGYTIYF. Based on the CDR3 plus reference TRBV5-4 and TRBJ1-3, the full variable domain is ETGVTQSPTHLIKTRGQQVTLRCSSQSGHNTVSWYQQALGQGPQFIFQYYREEENGRGNFPPRFSGLQFPNYSSELNVNALELDDSALYLCASSTDGYTIYFGEGSWLTVV.

The chain links TRBV28 to TRBJ2-1; 8 bases fit TRBD2. Germline V gene sequence: CDR1 MDHEN, CDR2 SYDVKM. V lost 2 bases to trimming and J lost 2 bases; unmatched junction nucleotides: 2. This CDR3 is built from 15 residues. CDR3 coding DNA: TGTGCCAGCAGTTTAGTAGCGGGGACCTACAATGAGCAGTTCTTC. It translates to CASSLVAGTYNEQFF. Full variable domain (missing parts from reference TRBV28 and TRBJ2-1): DVKVTQSSRYLVKRTGEKVFLECVQDMDHENMFWYRQDPGLGLRLIYFSYDVKMKEKGDIPEGYSVSREKKERFSLILESASTNQTSMYLCASSLVAGTYNEQFFGPGTRLTVL.

V gene TRBV18 combines with J gene TRBJ1-5, with D possibly being TRBD1 (5 bases). The length of the CDR3 is 14 residues. The germline V gene encodes CDR1 KGHSH and CDR2 LQKENI. The germline V and J ends were trimmed by 1 base and 4 bases, with 8 bases remaining between them. The CDR3 DNA sequence: TGTGCCAGCTCACCACGCCGGGGGAATCAGCCCCAGCATTTT. This encodes CASSPRRGNQPQHF. The variable domain in full, completed from reference TRBV18 and TRBJ1-5, reads NAGVMQNPRHLVRRRGQEARLRCSPMKGHSHVYWYRQLPEEGLKFMVYLQKENIIDESGMPKERFSAEFPKEGPSILRIQQVVRGDSAAYFCASSPRRGNQPQHFGDGTRLSIL.

The genes are TRBV27 and TRBJ1-2; possibly TRBD1 for D (5 bases). Trimming took 3 bases from V and 4 from J, leaving 9 bases between them. Germline V lookup: CDR1 MNHEY, CDR2 SMNVEV (reference sequence). The CDR3 covers 13 residues. CDR3 region: CASSFWGGYGYTF. The CDR3 DNA sequence: TGTGCCAGCAGTTTTTGGGGCGGCTATGGCTACACCTTC.

This chain uses TRBV9 with TRBJ2-3; 7 bases agree with TRBD2. The length of the CDR3 is 17 residues. The germline CDR1 and CDR2 sequences are SGDLS and YYNGEE. The ends lost 0 bases at V and 4 bases at J; junction bases unmatched: 11. As DNA, the CDR3 is TGTGCCAGCAGCGTAGAAATGAGGCTAGCGGACTCAGATACGCAGTATTTT. Protein: CASSVEMRLADSDTQYF.

This clone was detected only a few times. This chain joins TRBV20-1 and TRBJ2-1; TRBD2 aligns across 7 bases. The germline V gene has CDR1 DFQATT and CDR2 SNEGSKA (reference sequence). The V segment lost 6 bases and the J segment 3 bases; nucleotides outside the gene matches: 8. There are 14 residues in the CDR3. As DNA, the CDR3 is TGCAGTGCCAGTGATGAGCGGGGCTACAATGAGCAGTTCTTC. Translation gives CSASDERGYNEQFF.

The gene calls are TRBV6-5 and TRBJ2-6; no firm D call. Germline V CDR1 and CDR2: MNHEY, SVGAGI. V lost 9 bases, J lost 0 bases, and 6 bases lay in between. The CDR3 loop spans 13 amino acids. The CDR3 sequence is CASLPSGANVLTF. DNA for the CDR3: TGTGCCAGTCTACCCTCTGGGGCCAACGTCCTGACTTTC.

This chain joins TRBV6-5 and TRBJ1-5, with a tentative D call TRBD1 (5 bases). V lost 7 bases to trimming and J lost 5 bases, with 9 bases between them. The CDR3 runs to 12 residues. CDR1 is MNHEY, CDR2 SVGAGI, per germline. CDR3 in DNA: TGTGCCAGCAAGTGGGGGGATCAGCCCCAGCATTTT. This codes for CASKWGDQPQHF.

J is TRBJ2-1 and V is TRBV5-1; 15 nucleotides match TRBD2. V shed 1 base and J 4 bases; nucleotides not matched to a gene: 9. The CDR3 is 19 residues long. Germline assignment: CDR1 SGHRS and CDR2 YFSETQ. The CDR3 loop is CASSLTGTSGRLGYNEQFF. CDR3 bases: TGCGCCAGCAGCTTGACTGGGACTAGCGGGAGGTTAGGATACAATGAGCAGTTCTTC.

This clone was seen a handful of times. V and J are TRBV4-1 and TRBJ2-7; D remains unclear. The CDR3 consists of 15 residues. Deletions cut 0 bases from V and 4 bases from J, with 13 bases between. Germline loops: CDR1 MGHRA, CDR2 YSYEKL. This chain's CDR3 is CASSQDLEDAYEQYF. CDR3 bases: TGCGCCAGCAGCCAAGATCTAGAGGATGCGTACGAGCAGTACTTC.

V gene TRBV3-1 (or the pseudogene TRBV3-2) combines with J gene TRBJ2-1; TRBD2 matches 8 bases. From germline, CDR1 is LGHDT and CDR2 YNNKEL (reference sequence). The ends lost 3 bases at V and 10 bases at J; junction bases unmatched: 8. This CDR3 comprises 14 residues. The CDR3 protein is CASSQQGLDREQFF. The CDR3 DNA follows: TGTGCCAGCAGCCAGCAGGGACTAGATCGCGAGCAGTTCTTC.

This clone was counted a few times. This chain uses TRBV20-1 with TRBJ2-7, with 7 positions matching TRBD2. With 3 bases clipped from V and 6 bases from J, the junction kept 14 bases outside the gene matches. The germline V gene has CDR1 DFQATT and CDR2 SNEGSKA (reference sequence). The CDR3 length is 15 residues. DNA of the CDR3: TGCAGTGCTAGTCCCCCCGGGGGGACCTCCCTCGAGCAGTACTTC. Translation: CSASPPGGTSLEQYF.

J is TRBJ2-1 and V is TRBV3-1 (or the pseudogene TRBV3-2); D gene uncertain. Trimming pared 4 bases from V and 4 bases from J, leaving 11 bases between. The V gene's germline CDR1 is LGHDT and CDR2 YNNKEL (reference sequence). The CDR3 has 14 amino acids. This chain's CDR3 is CASSLQNSYNEQFF. In DNA form, the CDR3 reads TGTGCCAGCAGCCTCCAAAACTCATACAATGAGCAGTTCTTC.

The chain recombines TRBV2 with TRBJ2-2, with D possibly TRBD2 on 5 matching bases. Trimming took 5 bases from V and 2 from J, leaving 18 bases between them. CDR1 is SNHLY and CDR2 is FYNNEI in the germline V gene. The CDR3 consists of 17 residues. CDR3 sequence reads: CASSTGQRLPNTGELFF. The CDR3 DNA sequence: TGTGCCAGCAGTACCGGCCAGCGACTACCCAACACCGGGGAGCTGTTTTTT.

The chain carries TRBV6-1 and TRBJ1-2; perhaps TRBD1 as D (6 bases). Germline values: CDR1 MNHNS, CDR2 SASEGT. The CDR3 runs to 17 residues. Trimming took off 2 bases at V and 2 bases at J, with 18 bases between the two ends. The DNA of the CDR3 is TGTGCCAGCAGTGAATTTTGGGGGGGCAGGGAGAACTATGGCTACACCTTC. Its protein product is CASSEFWGGRENYGYTF.

The chain combines TRBV6-1 with TRBJ1-2; D gene unclear. CDR1 and CDR2 from the germline V gene are MNHNS and SASEGT. Between the trimmed V and J ends, which lost 3 bases and 14 bases, there was a span of 19 bases. CDR3 size: 13 residues. The CDR3 DNA follows: TGTGCCAGCAGTGATAGGTCGCAGGCTCCTCGGACCTTC. Its protein is CASSDRSQAPRTF.

J is TRBJ2-3 and V is TRBV7-6; unclear D gene. The V end was cut by 0 bases, the J end by 0 bases, with 7 bases between. In germline, CDR1 is SGHVS, CDR2 FNYEAQ. The length of the CDR3 is 15 residues. The CDR3 DNA is TGTGCCAGCAGCTTAGCCCGCAGTAGCACAGATACGCAGTATTTT. Its translation: CASSLARSSTDTQYF.

V and J are TRBV7-9 and TRBJ2-3, with unresolved D. V was trimmed by 0 bases and J by 0 bases, leaving 10 bases between them. Germline CDR1 reads SEHNR; CDR2 reads FQNEAQ (reference sequence). The CDR3 runs to 16 residues. CDR3 in amino acids: CASSLAFQTSTDTQYF. CDR3 nucleotides: TGTGCCAGCAGCTTAGCTTTCCAGACTAGCACAGATACGCAGTATTTT.

The chain recombines TRBV20-1 with TRBJ1-1; D possibly corresponds to TRBD1 (6 bases). The germline CDR1 and CDR2 sequences are DFQATT and SNEGSKA (reference sequence). This CDR3 comprises 10 residues. The V end lost 4 bases, the J end lost 8 bases, and 8 bases lay between the germline ends. The CDR3: CSAKGVEAFF. CDR3 DNA sequence: TGCAGTGCTAAGGGGGTGGAAGCTTTCTTT.

V gene TRBV19 combines with J gene TRBJ1-5, with a weak D call TRBD1 (6 bases). CDR1 is LNHDA, CDR2 SQIVND, per germline (reference sequence). The CDR3 is made up of 14 amino acids. The V and J ends lost 8 bases and 3 bases respectively, with 14 bases between them. DNA for the CDR3: TGTGCCAGTGCGTGGCAGGGGAACAATCAGCCCCAGCATTTT. Residues: CASAWQGNNQPQHF.

For this clone: Its ends do not fully match the called genes, so a read error is possible. V gene TRBV7-7 combines with J gene TRBJ2-6, with TRBD1 matching 8 bases. This CDR3 spans 17 amino acids. From germline, CDR1 is SSHAT and CDR2 FNYEAQ (reference sequence). CDR3 amino acids: CASSPGTGDSGANVLTF. The DNA of the CDR3 is TGTGCTAGCAGCCCCGGGACAGGCGACTCTGGGGCCAACGTCCTGACTTTC. Variable domain in full (rest from reference TRBV7-7 and TRBJ2-6): GAGVSQSPRYKVTKRGQDVTLRCDPISSHATLYWYQQALGQGPEFLTYFNYEAQPDKSGLPSDRFSAERPEGSISTLTIQRTEQRDSAMYRCASSPGTGDSGANVLTFGAGSRLTVL.

This chain connects TRBV12-3 or TRBV12-4 to TRBJ1-2; D perhaps matches TRBD1 (6 bases). The CDR3 extends over 13 amino acids. Trimming shortened V by 6 bases and J by 3 bases, and 11 bases separated the two germline ends. CDR3 in amino acids: CASRKQGYYGYTF. For the CDR3, the DNA is TGTGCCAGCAGGAAACAGGGATACTATGGCTACACCTTC.